Shown below are 11 T cell receptor beta chains from a single sample sequenced in a study of shared clonotypes between healthy human individuals. Assay: immunoSEQ multiplex PCR; the TCRdb copy retains only in-frame clones and omits some. In the table there are nearly 750,000 clones, 55% to 75% of which are singletons. Sequencing was carried out using memory CD4+ T cells sorted from blood. Subset denoted: CD45RA-negative fraction. The receptors stem from a woman in her 30s in good health.

The chain uses TRBV2 and TRBJ2-2; 10 nucleotides align to TRBD2. CDR1 is SNHLY, CDR2 FYNNEI, per germline. The CDR3 spans 16 residues. V shed 4 bases, J shed 5 bases, and the junction held 7 bases outside the gene matches. The CDR3 is CASSGLAGAGTGELFF. The CDR3 bases are TGTGCCAGCAGTGGGCTAGCGGGAGCTGGAACCGGGGAGCTGTTTTTT.

The chain is built from TRBV2 and TRBJ1-5, with a possible D match to TRBD1 (5 bases). V was pared by 4 bases and J by 2 bases, with 12 bases between. The CDR3 totals 15 residues. CDR1 SNHLY and CDR2 FYNNEI come from the germline V gene. CDR3 residues: CASSGAGGGNQPQHF. The CDR3 DNA reads TGTGCCAGCAGTGGCGCGGGGGGTGGCAATCAGCCCCAGCATTTT.

The genes are TRBV27 and TRBJ1-4; 7 bases align to TRBD1. CDR1 and CDR2 (germline): MNHEY, SMNVEV (reference sequence). The CDR3 contains 16 residues. V shed 4 bases, J shed 8 bases, and the junction held 13 bases outside the gene matches. The CDR3 sequence is CASSSHQGVRSEKLFF. CDR3 nucleotides: TGTGCCAGCAGTTCACACCAGGGGGTGAGAAGCGAAAAACTGTTTTTT.

The rearrangement uses TRBV11-3 and TRBJ1-5; D is unclear. V lost 6 bases and J 0 bases, leaving 18 bases between the germline ends. The CDR3 length is 17 residues. Per germline, CDR1 SGHNT and CDR2 YENEEA. The CDR3 loop is CASSRTRGRFSNQPQHF. Here the CDR3 DNA reads TGTGCCAGCAGTCGCACGCGCGGCAGGTTTAGCAATCAGCCCCAGCATTTT.

The chain is built from TRBV21-1 and TRBJ1-4. TRBV21-1 is a pseudogene. This CDR3 spans 15 amino acids. The CDR3 is CASSNDDRSGKKLFF. CDR3 bases: TGTGCCAGCAGCAACGATGACCGGTCGGGTAAAAAACTGTTTTTT.

This clone appeared a few times. This rearrangement joins TRBV21-1 to TRBJ2-7; the DNA was not used to check the table's D call, TRBD2. TRBV21-1 is a recognized pseudogene. This CDR3 contains 17 residues. The CDR3, as DNA: TGTGCCAGCAGCAAAACCCTAGCGGGAGATATGGTTTACGAGCAGTACTTC. Translated, it gives CASSKTLAGDMVYEQYF.

This clone came up once. This chain connects TRBV6-6 to TRBJ1-5; no firm D call. Trimming took 6 bases from V and 6 from J, leaving 15 bases between them. Germline V gene data show CDR1 as MNHNY and CDR2 as SVGAGI (reference sequence). The CDR3 has 14 amino acids. CDR3: CASSPSGNVQPQHF. Written as DNA, the CDR3 is TGTGCCAGCAGCCCATCGGGGAACGTTCAGCCCCAGCATTTT.

This chain connects TRBV2 to TRBJ1-3; D remains unclear. Trimming removed 6 bases at V and 0 bases at J, with 12 bases between. The germline V gene encodes CDR1 SNHLY and CDR2 FYNNEI. The CDR3 has 15 amino acids. The CDR3, as DNA: TGTGCCAGCAGGGAACAGCCCCACTCTGGAAACACCATATATTTT. This gives the protein CASREQPHSGNTIYF.

This clone was seen more than once but under ten times. V gene TRBV5-1 combines with J gene TRBJ2-2, with 7 bases fitting TRBD1. The CDR3 length is 15 residues. Germline-derived CDR1 and CDR2 are SGHRS and YFSETQ. V lost 0 bases and J lost 4; bases outside the gene matches: 3. CDR3: CASSLETGSTGELFF. CDR3 sequence (DNA): TGCGCCAGCAGCTTGGAGACAGGGAGCACCGGGGAGCTGTTTTTT.

V gene TRBV7-9 combines with J gene TRBJ2-1; 9 nucleotides match TRBD2. V trimming: 5 bases; J trimming: 1 base; junction bases outside the gene matches: 15. Per germline, CDR1 SEHNR and CDR2 FQNEAQ (reference sequence). This CDR3 is 19 amino acids long. Written as DNA, the CDR3 is TGTGCCAGCAGCCCCGAGGCCGCGATAGCGGGAGTTTCCTACAATGAGCAGTTCTTC. Residues: CASSPEAAIAGVSYNEQFF.

This clone came up once. A much bigger clone sits one base away, suggesting this may be a read error. The chain employs TRBV7-2 and TRBJ2-2; possibly TRBD1 for D (6 bases). Trimming left V 5 bases short and J 1 base short, with 8 bases between. The CDR3 is 14 amino acids. In germline, CDR1 is SGHTA, CDR2 FQGNSA. The CDR3, as DNA: TGTGCCAGCAGCATGGGACAGAACACCGGGGAGCTGTTTTTT. This sequence encodes CASSMGQNTGELFF.